This T cell receptor (beta chain) was recorded in a study of T-cell reconstitution after alpha-beta-depleted transplantation in children. Findings of the study overall: Among T cells one year after transplant, newly produced cells accounted for most counts and diversity. High day-60 TCRbeta diversity in some patients came from surviving recipient T cells and thymic progenitors.

This clonotype was picked up many times. Its target is unknown. Preparation of the TCRbeta library involved a method that used unique molecular identifiers. TCRdb re-called the PCR reads with MiXCR, one entry per CDR3 protein. The repertoire has about 300,000 distinct CDR3 sequences, around 9.1% of them found once; the top ten carry around 7.6%. The sequence was obtained from a boy less than two years old with acute myeloid leukemia, due to receive a stem cell transplant. The sequencing here drew on PBMCs, taken before TCRalphabeta/CD19-depleted stem cell transplant.

The CDR3 region has the DNA TGCGCCAGCAGCTTGGAACCGACAGGGAGAGAGACCCAGTACTTC. This sequence encodes CASSLEPTGRETQYF. This chain connects TRBV5-1 to TRBJ2-5; 7 positions agree with TRBD1. V gave up 0 bases and J gave up 4 bases; unmatched junction bases: 6. The CDR3 is 15 amino acids. From germline, CDR1 is SGHRS and CDR2 YFSETQ.